These 5 T cell receptor beta chains share one sample of origin, sequenced in a study of CD8+ T cells in alopecia areata. The treatment: oral pan-JAK inhibitor, 5-10 mg twice daily. cDNA prepared by RNA extraction and subsequent reverse transcription served as the template for sequencing. Data came from immunoSEQ multiplex PCR; TCRdb stores just in-frame clones and leaves some out. Of roughly 200,000 clones in the sample, approximately 40% were seen once. The source material was CD4+ T cells sorted from blood, sampled at approximately week 39, from a patient treated with tofacitinib. Every receptor here comes from a human donor with alopecia areata.

This clone was seen only a few times. This chain uses TRBV18 with TRBJ1-2, with D possibly matching TRBD1 (6 bases). In germline, CDR1 is KGHSH, CDR2 LQKENI. V was clipped by 2 bases and J by 7 bases, with 17 bases between them. The CDR3 has 15 residues. The DNA of the CDR3 is TGTGCCAGCTCACCAAGCGCCGCGGGGGCAAGTGGCTACACCTTC. Protein: CASSPSAAGASGYTF.

As to this clone: At one end, the junction sequence differs from germline, possibly due to a read error. This CDR3 reads CASSFGLSYTF. As DNA, the CDR3 is TGTGCCAGCAGTTTTGGGCTGAGCTACACCTTC. The rearrangement uses TRBV10-3 and TRBJ1-2, with D unclear. The V gene's germline CDR1 is ENHRY and CDR2 SYGVKD. The CDR3 runs 11 residues.

This clone was seen only a few times. V gene TRBV28 combines with J gene TRBJ2-7; 9 nucleotides agree with TRBD2. Germline V gives CDR1 MDHEN, CDR2 SYDVKM. V trimming: 5 bases; J trimming: 6 bases; junction bases outside the gene matches: 11. This CDR3 has 15 residues. This CDR3 is CASSPPRASGIEQYF. For the CDR3, the DNA is TGTGCCAGCAGTCCTCCCCGGGCTAGCGGGATCGAGCAGTACTTC.

This clone showed up just a few times. The chain uses TRBV6-6 and TRBJ1-3, with no clear D. This CDR3 spans 15 amino acids. Trimming took 7 bases from V and 0 from J, leaving 13 bases between them. Germline V lookup: CDR1 MNHNY, CDR2 SVGAGI (reference sequence). CDR3 DNA sequence: TGTGCCAGCACGGCCCGCTCCTTCTCTGGAAACACCATATATTTT. This encodes CASTARSFSGNTIYF.

In its sample, this clone was seen a few times. This sequence joins TRBV4-1 and TRBJ2-2, with D maybe TRBD2 (6 bases). CDR1 MGHRA and CDR2 YSYEKL come from the germline V gene. The CDR3 length is 16 residues. V lost 2 bases and J lost 7, with 17 bases in between. Here the CDR3 reads CASSQLATSNGGELFF. CDR3 bases: TGCGCCAGCAGCCAATTGGCAACTAGCAACGGCGGGGAGCTGTTTTTT.